This TCR beta chain was retrieved from a study of control samples from healthy donors and cancer patients. Measured with immunoSEQ multiplex PCR; TCRdb has only the in-frame clones, and not every one. This table holds under 130,000 clones, about 89% found once. The TCR was taken from a man aged 55 to 70 with lung cancer. Sequences were obtained from PBMCs.

CDR3 loop: CASSFGGPLTDTQYF. The CDR3 DNA reads as TGTGCCAGCAGTTTTGGGGGGCCTCTCACAGATACGCAGTATTTT. The rearrangement links TRBV27 to TRBJ2-3; D may correspond to TRBD1 or TRBD2 (6 bases each). In germline, CDR1 is MNHEY, CDR2 SMNVEV (reference sequence). This CDR3 is 15 amino acids long. V dropped 3 bases and J dropped 2 bases, with 12 bases sitting between them.